Here is one T cell receptor beta chain with its context. In TCRdb, the 5' RACE reads were re-called with MiXCR into one record per CDR3 protein. The table lists nearly 55,000 distinct CDR3 sequences, approximately 25% of them singletons. V was cut by 6 bases and J by 2 bases, with 15 bases left in between. CDR3 length equals 15 residues. CDR1 is MNHEY, CDR2 SVGAGI, per germline. The sequence was collected from a female donor with breast cancer. The rearrangement joins TRBV6-5 to TRBJ2-3, with D hard to call. The sample was tumor-infiltrating naive CD4+ T cells sorted from the breast tumor. Subset defined: naive CD4+ T cells, CD4+CD45RA+CD25-. This chain's CDR3 is CASSGGSVATDTQYF. As DNA, the CDR3 is TGTGCCAGCAGCGGTGGATCCGTTGCCACAGATACGCAGTATTTT.